One and the same sample provided the 8 T cell receptor beta chains below, sequenced in a study of blood T cell repertoires in COVID-19. The repertoire was sequenced with immunoSEQ multiplex PCR; TCRdb's copy has only in-frame clones and lacks some. The sample contains fewer than 350,000 clones, approximately 89% of which appear only once. The sequenced sample was peripheral blood. The receptors here all came from a man aged 40-55 years with active or convalescent COVID-19.

The chain carries TRBV9 and TRBJ2-4, with D perhaps matching TRBD1 (6 bases). The CDR3 has 15 residues. The germline V gene has CDR1 SGDLS and CDR2 YYNGEE. V lost 3 bases and J lost 8, with 18 bases in between. The CDR3 protein is CASSARAGVMDIQYF. CDR3 nucleotide sequence: TGTGCCAGCAGCGCGCGGGCAGGGGTGATGGACATTCAGTACTTC.

The rearrangement joins TRBV11-2 to TRBJ2-3; D is possibly TRBD2 (5 bases). The CDR3 is 14 amino acids. Trimming stripped 1 base from V and 7 bases from J, with 12 bases between. The germline V gene encodes CDR1 SGHAT and CDR2 FQNNGV. Written as DNA, the CDR3 is TGTGCCAGCAGCTTAGGGGGTCGGGGATATACGCAGTATTTT. Its protein product is CASSLGGRGYTQYF.

The chain employs TRBV6-6 and TRBJ1-5; TRBD1 agrees at 10 bases. V lost 5 bases and J lost 6; bases outside the gene matches: 13. The germline V gene encodes CDR1 MNHNY and CDR2 SVGAGI (reference sequence). The CDR3 contains 17 residues. The CDR3 reads CASSLMGGTGDPQPQHF. The CDR3 DNA reads as TGTGCCAGCAGTCTCATGGGAGGGACAGGGGATCCTCAGCCCCAGCATTTT.

The chain recombines TRBV11-1 with TRBJ2-3; 9 nucleotides agree with TRBD2. V gave up 1 base and J gave up 1 base; unmatched junction bases: 0. The CDR3 runs to 15 residues. Germline assignment: CDR1 SGHAT and CDR2 FQDESV (reference sequence). CDR3 residues: CASSLGTSGTDTQYF. Written as DNA, the CDR3 is TGTGCCAGCAGCTTAGGGACTAGCGGCACAGATACGCAGTATTTT.

V gene TRBV12-3 or TRBV12-4 combines with J gene TRBJ1-3; no clear D gene. The CDR3 is 13 amino acids. V dropped 6 bases and J dropped 0 bases, with 6 bases sitting between them. The CDR3 DNA reads TGTGCCAGCAGATATAGCTCTGGAAACACCATATATTTT. Protein sequence: CASRYSSGNTIYF.

V and J are TRBV7-2 and TRBJ2-1, with 7 bases matching TRBD1. CDR1 and CDR2 from the germline V gene are SGHTA and FQGNSA. This CDR3 has 15 residues. V shed 4 bases and J 5 bases; nucleotides not matched to a gene: 8. CDR3 nucleotide sequence: TGTGCCAGCAGCTCGACAGGGTATGGGAACAATGAGCAGTTCTTC. Translating gives CASSSTGYGNNEQFF.

CDR3 sequence: CASSNRALGELFF. In nucleotides, the CDR3 is TGTGCCAGCAGTAACAGGGCTTTGGGGGAGCTGTTTTTT. V gene TRBV6-5 combines with J gene TRBJ2-2; weak D call: TRBD1 (6 bases). Trimming cost V 5 bases and J 8 bases, with 12 bases left between them. Germline-derived CDR1 and CDR2 are MNHEY and SVGAGI. The CDR3 runs to 13 residues.

The chain carries TRBV19 and TRBJ2-7; 13 nucleotides match TRBD2. CDR3 length equals 16 residues. Germline CDR1 reads LNHDA; CDR2 reads SQIVND (reference sequence). J lost 4 bases, V lost 7 bases, and 10 bases had no gene match. The CDR3 protein is CASIGPGLAGIYEQYF. In nucleotides, the CDR3 is TGTGCCAGTATTGGCCCGGGACTAGCGGGGATTTACGAGCAGTACTTC.